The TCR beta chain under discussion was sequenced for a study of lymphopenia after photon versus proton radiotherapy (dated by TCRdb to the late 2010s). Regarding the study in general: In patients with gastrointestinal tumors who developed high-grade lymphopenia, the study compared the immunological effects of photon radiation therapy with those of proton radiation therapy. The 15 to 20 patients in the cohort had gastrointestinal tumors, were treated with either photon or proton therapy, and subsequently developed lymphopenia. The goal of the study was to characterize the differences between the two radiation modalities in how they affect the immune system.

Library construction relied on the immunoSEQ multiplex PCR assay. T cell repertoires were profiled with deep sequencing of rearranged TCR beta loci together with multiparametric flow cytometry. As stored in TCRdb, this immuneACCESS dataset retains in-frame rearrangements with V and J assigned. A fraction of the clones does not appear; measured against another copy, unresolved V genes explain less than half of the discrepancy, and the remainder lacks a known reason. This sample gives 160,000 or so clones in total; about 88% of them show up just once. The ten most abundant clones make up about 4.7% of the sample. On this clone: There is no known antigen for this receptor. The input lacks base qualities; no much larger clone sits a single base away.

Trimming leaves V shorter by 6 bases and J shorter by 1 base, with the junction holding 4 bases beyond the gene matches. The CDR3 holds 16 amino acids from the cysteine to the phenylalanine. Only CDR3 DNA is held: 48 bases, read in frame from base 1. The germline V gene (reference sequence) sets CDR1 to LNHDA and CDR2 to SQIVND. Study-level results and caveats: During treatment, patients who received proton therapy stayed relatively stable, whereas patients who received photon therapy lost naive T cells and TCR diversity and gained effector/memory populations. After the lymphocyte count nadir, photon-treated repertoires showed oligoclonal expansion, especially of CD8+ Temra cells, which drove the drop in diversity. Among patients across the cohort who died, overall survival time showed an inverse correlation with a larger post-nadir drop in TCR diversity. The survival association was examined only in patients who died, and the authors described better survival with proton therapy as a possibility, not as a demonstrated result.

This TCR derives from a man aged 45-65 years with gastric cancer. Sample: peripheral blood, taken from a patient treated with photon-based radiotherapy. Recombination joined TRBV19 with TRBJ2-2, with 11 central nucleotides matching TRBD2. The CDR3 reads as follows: CASRELAGGNTGELFF. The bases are TGTGCCAGTAGAGAGCTAGCGGGAGGGAACACCGGGGAGCTGTTTTTT.